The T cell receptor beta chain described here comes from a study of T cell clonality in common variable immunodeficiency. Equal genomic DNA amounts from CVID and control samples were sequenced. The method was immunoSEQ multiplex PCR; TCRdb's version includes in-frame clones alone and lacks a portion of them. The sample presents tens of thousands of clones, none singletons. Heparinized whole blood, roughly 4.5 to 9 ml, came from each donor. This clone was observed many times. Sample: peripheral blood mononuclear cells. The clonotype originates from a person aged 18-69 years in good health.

The CDR3: CASSAFGQANTEAFF. Incomplete CDR3 DNA: TGTGCCAGCAGCGCATTCGGACAGGCGAACACTGAA. The chain joins TRBV7-2 to TRBJ1-1, with 7 nucleotides matching TRBD1. From the germline J gene comes the end of the CDR3, since the read stops 3 residues before it. The trim removed 5 bases at V and 1 base at J, leaving 7 bases unmatched. CDR1 and CDR2 from the germline V gene are SGHTA and FQGNSA. The CDR3 is 15 amino acids. Variable domain in full (rest from reference TRBV7-2 and TRBJ1-1): GAGVSQSPSNKVTEKGKDVELRCDPISGHTALYWYRQSLGQGLEFLIYFQGNSAPDKSGLPSDRFSAERTGGSVSTLTIQRTQQEDSAVYLCASSAFGQANTEAFFGQGTRLTVV.